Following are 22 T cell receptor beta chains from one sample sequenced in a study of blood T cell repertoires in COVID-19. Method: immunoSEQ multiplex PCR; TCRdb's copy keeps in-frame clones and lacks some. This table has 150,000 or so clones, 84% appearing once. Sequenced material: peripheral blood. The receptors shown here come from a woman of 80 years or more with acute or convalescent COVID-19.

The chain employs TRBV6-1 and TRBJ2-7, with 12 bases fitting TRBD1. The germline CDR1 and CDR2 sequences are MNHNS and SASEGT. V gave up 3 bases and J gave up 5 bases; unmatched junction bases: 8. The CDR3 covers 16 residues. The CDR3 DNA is TGTGCCAGCAGTGACTTTTCCGGGACAGGGGGCCACGAGCAGTACTTC. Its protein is CASSDFSGTGGHEQYF.

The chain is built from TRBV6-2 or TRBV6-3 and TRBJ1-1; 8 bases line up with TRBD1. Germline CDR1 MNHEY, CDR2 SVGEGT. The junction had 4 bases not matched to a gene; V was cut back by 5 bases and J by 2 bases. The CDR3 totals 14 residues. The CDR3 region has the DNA TGTGCCAGCAGTACCGGGACAGGCAACACTGAAGCTTTCTTT. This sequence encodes CASSTGTGNTEAFF.

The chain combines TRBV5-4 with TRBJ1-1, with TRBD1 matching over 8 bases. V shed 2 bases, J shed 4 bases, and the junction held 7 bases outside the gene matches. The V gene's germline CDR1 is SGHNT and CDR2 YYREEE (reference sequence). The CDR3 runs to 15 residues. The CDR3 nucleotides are TGTGCCAGCAGCTTTTCAGGGGGCTCCAGCACTGAAGCTTTCTTT. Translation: CASSFSGGSSTEAFF.

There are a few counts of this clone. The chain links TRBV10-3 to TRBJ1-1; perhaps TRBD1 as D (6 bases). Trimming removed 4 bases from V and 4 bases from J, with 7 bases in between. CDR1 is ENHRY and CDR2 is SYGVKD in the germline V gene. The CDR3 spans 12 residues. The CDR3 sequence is CAISAGVTEAFF. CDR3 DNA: TGTGCCATCAGTGCAGGGGTCACTGAAGCTTTCTTT.

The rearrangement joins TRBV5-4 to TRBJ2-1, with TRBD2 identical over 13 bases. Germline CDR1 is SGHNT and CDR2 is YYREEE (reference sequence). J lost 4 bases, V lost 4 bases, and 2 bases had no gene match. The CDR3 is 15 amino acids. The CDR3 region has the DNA TGTGCCAGCAGCCAGACTAGCGGGGGGTACAATGAGCAGTTCTTC. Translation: CASSQTSGGYNEQFF.

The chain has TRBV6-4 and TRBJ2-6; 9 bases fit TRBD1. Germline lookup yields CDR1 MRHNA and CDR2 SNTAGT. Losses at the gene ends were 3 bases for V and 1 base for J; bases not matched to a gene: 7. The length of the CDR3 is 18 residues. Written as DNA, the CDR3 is TGTGCCAGCAGTGATTGGGGACAGGGTAGATCTGGGGCCAACGTCCTGACTTTC. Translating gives CASSDWGQGRSGANVLTF.

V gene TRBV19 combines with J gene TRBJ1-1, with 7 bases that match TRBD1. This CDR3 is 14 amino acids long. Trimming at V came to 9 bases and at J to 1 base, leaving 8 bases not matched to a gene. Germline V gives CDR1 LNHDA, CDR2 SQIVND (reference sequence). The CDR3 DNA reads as TGTGCCAGCTCGTGGACAGGCGGGAACACTGAAGCTTTCTTT. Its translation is CASSWTGGNTEAFF.

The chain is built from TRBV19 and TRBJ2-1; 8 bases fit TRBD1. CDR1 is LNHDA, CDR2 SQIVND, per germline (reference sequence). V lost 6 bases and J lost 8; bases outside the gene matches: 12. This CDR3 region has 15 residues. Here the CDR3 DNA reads TGTGCCAGTAGGGATCCAGGACAGGGTAAGGATGAGCAGTTCTTC. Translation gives CASRDPGQGKDEQFF.

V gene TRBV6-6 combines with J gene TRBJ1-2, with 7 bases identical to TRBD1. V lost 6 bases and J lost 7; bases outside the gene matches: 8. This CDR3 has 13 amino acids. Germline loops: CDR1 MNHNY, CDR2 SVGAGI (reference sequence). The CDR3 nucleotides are TGTGCCAGCAGAGAGGGGGCGCTGGCTGGCTACACCTTC. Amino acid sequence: CASREGALAGYTF.

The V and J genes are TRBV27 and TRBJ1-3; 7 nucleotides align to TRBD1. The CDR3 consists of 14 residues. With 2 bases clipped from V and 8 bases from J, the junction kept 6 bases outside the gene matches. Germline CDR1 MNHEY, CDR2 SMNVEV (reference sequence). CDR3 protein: CASSLQRQGHTIYF. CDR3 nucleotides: TGTGCCAGCAGTTTACAACGACAGGGCCACACCATATATTTT.

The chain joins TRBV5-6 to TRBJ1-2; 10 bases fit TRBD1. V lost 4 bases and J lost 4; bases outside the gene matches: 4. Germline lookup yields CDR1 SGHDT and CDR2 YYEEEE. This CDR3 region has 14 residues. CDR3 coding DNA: TGTGCCAGCAGCCTGGACAGGGGGGCCTATGGCTACACCTTC. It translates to CASSLDRGAYGYTF.

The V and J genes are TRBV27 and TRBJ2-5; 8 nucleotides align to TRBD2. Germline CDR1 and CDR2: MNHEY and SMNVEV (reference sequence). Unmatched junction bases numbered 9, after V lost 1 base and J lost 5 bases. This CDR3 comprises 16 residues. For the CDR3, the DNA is TGTGCCAGCAGTTTATTGAGGACGGGGGGGCCGGAGACCCAGTACTTC. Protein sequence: CASSLLRTGGPETQYF.

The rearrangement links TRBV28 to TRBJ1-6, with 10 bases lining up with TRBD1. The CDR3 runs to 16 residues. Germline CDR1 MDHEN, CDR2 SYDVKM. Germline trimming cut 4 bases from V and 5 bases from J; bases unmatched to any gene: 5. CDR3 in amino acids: CASSSGQGVNNSPLHF. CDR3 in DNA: TGTGCCAGCAGTTCAGGACAGGGGGTAAATAATTCACCCCTCCACTTT. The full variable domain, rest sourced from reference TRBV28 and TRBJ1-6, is DVKVTQSSRYLVKRTGEKVFLECVQDMDHENMFWYRQDPGLGLRLIYFSYDVKMKEKGDIPEGYSVSREKKERFSLILESASTNQTSMYLCASSSGQGVNNSPLHFGNGTRLTVT.

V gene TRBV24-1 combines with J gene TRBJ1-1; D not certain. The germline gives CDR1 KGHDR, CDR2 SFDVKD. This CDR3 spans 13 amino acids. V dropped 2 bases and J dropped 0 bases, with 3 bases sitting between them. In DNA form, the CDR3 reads TGTGCCACCAGTGATTACATGAACACTGAAGCTTTCTTT. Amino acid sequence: CATSDYMNTEAFF.

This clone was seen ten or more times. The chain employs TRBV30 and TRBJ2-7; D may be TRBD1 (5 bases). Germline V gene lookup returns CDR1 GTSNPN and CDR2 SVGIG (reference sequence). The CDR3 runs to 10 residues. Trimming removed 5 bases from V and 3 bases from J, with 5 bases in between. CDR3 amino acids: CAWGHYEQYF. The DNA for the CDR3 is TGTGCCTGGGGACACTACGAGCAGTACTTC.

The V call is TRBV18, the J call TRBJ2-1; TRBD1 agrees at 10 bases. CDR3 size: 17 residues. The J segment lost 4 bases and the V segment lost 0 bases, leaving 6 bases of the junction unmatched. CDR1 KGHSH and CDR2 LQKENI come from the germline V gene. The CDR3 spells CASSPPVWDRGYNEQFF. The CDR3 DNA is TGTGCCAGCTCACCACCTGTTTGGGACAGGGGTTACAATGAGCAGTTCTTC.

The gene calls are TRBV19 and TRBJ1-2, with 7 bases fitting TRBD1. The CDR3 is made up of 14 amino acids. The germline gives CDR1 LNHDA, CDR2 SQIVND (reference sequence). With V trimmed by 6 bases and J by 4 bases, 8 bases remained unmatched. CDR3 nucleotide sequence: TGTGCCAGTAGCCCGGGACAGAGGTCCTATGGCTACACCTTC. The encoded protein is CASSPGQRSYGYTF. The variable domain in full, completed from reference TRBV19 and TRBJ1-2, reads DGGITQSPKYLFRKEGQNVTLSCEQNLNHDAMYWYRQDPGQGLRLIYYSQIVNDFQKGDIAEGYSVSREKKESFPLTVTSAQKNPTAFYLCASSPGQRSYGYTFGSGTRLTVV.

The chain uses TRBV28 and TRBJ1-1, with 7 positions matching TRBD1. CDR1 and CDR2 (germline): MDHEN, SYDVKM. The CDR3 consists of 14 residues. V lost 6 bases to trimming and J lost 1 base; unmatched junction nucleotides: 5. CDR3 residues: CASRRDSANTEAFF. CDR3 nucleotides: TGTGCCAGCAGGCGGGACAGCGCGAACACTGAAGCTTTCTTT.

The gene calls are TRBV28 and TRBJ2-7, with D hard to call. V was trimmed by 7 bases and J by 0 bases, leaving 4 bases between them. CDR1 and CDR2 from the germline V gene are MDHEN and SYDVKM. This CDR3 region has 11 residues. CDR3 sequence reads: CASTSSYEQYF. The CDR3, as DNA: TGTGCCAGCACTAGCTCCTACGAGCAGTACTTC.

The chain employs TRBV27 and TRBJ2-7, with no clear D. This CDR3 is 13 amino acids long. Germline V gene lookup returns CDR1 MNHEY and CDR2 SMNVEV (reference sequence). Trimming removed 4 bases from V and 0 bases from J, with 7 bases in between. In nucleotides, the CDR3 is TGTGCCAGCAGTTCCCCTAGCTCCTACGAGCAGTACTTC. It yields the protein CASSSPSSYEQYF.

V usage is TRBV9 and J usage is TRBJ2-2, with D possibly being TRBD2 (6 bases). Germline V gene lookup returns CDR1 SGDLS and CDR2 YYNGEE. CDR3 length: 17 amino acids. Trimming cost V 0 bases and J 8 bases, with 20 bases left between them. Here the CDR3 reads CASSVEGGDPVGGELFF. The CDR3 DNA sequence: TGTGCCAGCAGCGTAGAAGGCGGGGACCCCGTGGGGGGGGAGCTGTTTTTT.

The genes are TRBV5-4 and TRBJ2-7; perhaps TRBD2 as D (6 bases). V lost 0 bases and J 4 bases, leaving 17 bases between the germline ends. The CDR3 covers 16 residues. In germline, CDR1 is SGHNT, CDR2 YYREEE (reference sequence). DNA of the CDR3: TGTGCCAGCAGCTTGGATCAAGAGACTAGTCGGTACGAGCAGTACTTC. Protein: CASSLDQETSRYEQYF.